A single sample is the source of the 29 T cell receptor beta chains below, sequenced in a study of T cells after yellow fever vaccination. MiXCR, run by TCRdb on the 5' RACE reads, gives a single entry per CDR3 protein. Found here are 150,000 to 200,000 distinct CDR3 sequences, approximately 9.9% of them singletons; the top ten hold 36%. Sequences were derived from CD8+ T cells sorted from PBMCs, sampled 15 days after the yellow fever booster vaccination. The receptor source for this set is a man aged 18 to 35 who received the YFV17D yellow fever vaccine.

The CDR3 loop reads CASTWDDHQYF. The DNA for the CDR3 is TGTGCCAGCACGTGGGACGACCATCAGTACTTC. The chain combines TRBV6-2 or TRBV6-3 with TRBJ2-7, with D possibly called TRBD1 or TRBD2 (5 bases each). Germline V CDR1 and CDR2: MNHEY, SVGEGT. The CDR3 contains 11 residues. Trimming took off 7 bases at V and 10 bases at J, with 14 bases between the two ends.

This clonotype showed up just a few times. The chain employs TRBV4-1 and TRBJ2-2; D unresolved. V lost 5 bases to trimming and J lost 4 bases, with 14 bases between them. The CDR3 is 15 amino acids. Germline loops: CDR1 MGHRA, CDR2 YSYEKL. CDR3 amino acids: CASSSRVLLTGELFF. The CDR3, as DNA: TGCGCCAGCAGCAGTCGCGTTCTCCTCACCGGGGAGCTGTTTTTT.

This clonotype was detected ten times or more. V and J are TRBV7-6 and TRBJ2-2; 7 nucleotides match TRBD1. J gave up 6 bases and V 1 base, and 8 bases lay outside the gene matches. Germline V gene sequence: CDR1 SGHVS, CDR2 FNYEAQ. This CDR3 region has 16 residues. The CDR3 nucleotides are TGTGCCAGCAGCTTAGGTTCAGGGGGAGACCCCGGGGAGCTGTTTTTT. Translation: CASSLGSGGDPGELFF. The full variable domain, in which reference TRBV7-6 and TRBJ2-2 provide the parts outside the CDR3, is GAGVSQSPRYKVTKRGQDVALRCDPISGHVSLYWYRQALGQGPEFLTYFNYEAQQDKSGLPNDRFSAERPEGSISTLTIQRTEQRDSAMYRCASSLGSGGDPGELFFGEGSRLTVL.

A few counts support this clonotype. At one boundary the junction diverges from the germline segment, which might be a read error. This chain uses TRBV5-8 with TRBJ1-4; no clear D gene. The CDR3 has 9 residues. CDR1 SGHTS and CDR2 YDEGEE come from the germline V gene. Here the CDR3 reads CASSLQGPF. In DNA, the CDR3 is TGTGCCAGCAGCTTGCAAGGTCCTTTT.

This clonotype was observed a few times. V gene TRBV7-2 combines with J gene TRBJ2-2; no firm D call. The CDR3 length is 14 residues. The V end was cut by 4 bases, the J end by 2 bases, with 8 bases between. Germline values: CDR1 SGHTA, CDR2 FQGNSA. The CDR3 here is CASSWAHNTGELFF. CDR3 DNA sequence: TGTGCCAGCAGCTGGGCCCATAACACCGGGGAGCTGTTTTTT.

V and J are TRBV7-9 and TRBJ1-2; D call uncertain. There are 13 residues in the CDR3. V dropped 5 bases and J dropped 7 bases, with 14 bases sitting between them. Germline values: CDR1 SEHNR, CDR2 FQNEAQ (reference sequence). Written as DNA, the CDR3 is TGTGCCAGCAGCCCCGGTGACACTTTTGGCTACACCTTC. This encodes CASSPGDTFGYTF.

In its sample, this clonotype was seen a few times. The chain joins TRBV4-1 to TRBJ2-7; D may be TRBD1 or TRBD2 (5 bases each). The germline V gene encodes CDR1 MGHRA and CDR2 YSYEKL. The V end lost 5 bases, the J end lost 2 bases, and 16 bases lay between the germline ends. CDR3 length: 15 amino acids. The CDR3 sequence: CASSSLGTRPYEQYF. The CDR3 coding sequence is TGCGCCAGCAGCTCTCTAGGGACGCGGCCCTACGAGCAGTACTTC.

This clonotype has ten or more counts. This rearrangement joins TRBV4-1 to TRBJ1-6, with unresolved D. The CDR3 extends over 13 amino acids. The V gene lost 3 bases and the J gene lost 9 bases, with 9 bases spanning the gap. The germline V gene encodes CDR1 MGHRA and CDR2 YSYEKL. CDR3 residues: CASSQGYGSPLHF. The CDR3 DNA follows: TGCGCCAGCAGCCAGGGGTACGGTTCACCCCTCCACTTT.

This clonotype was counted only a few times. The chain carries TRBV20-1 and TRBJ1-4; TRBD1 might be the D (6 bases). Per the germline V gene, CDR1 is DFQATT and CDR2 is SNEGSKA (reference sequence). The CDR3 length is 17 residues. The V gene lost 3 bases and the J gene lost 2 bases, with 19 bases spanning the gap. The CDR3 loop reads CSASGQHHLATNEKLFF. The CDR3 DNA is TGCAGTGCTAGTGGACAGCATCATCTGGCGACTAATGAAAAACTGTTTTTT.

The rearrangement joins TRBV4-1 to TRBJ1-1; D is perhaps TRBD1 (6 bases). V lost 3 bases and J 1 base, leaving 15 bases between the germline ends. This CDR3 is 16 amino acids long. CDR1 is MGHRA and CDR2 is YSYEKL in the germline V gene. The CDR3 loop reads CASSQGTRQENTEAFF. The CDR3 DNA is TGCGCCAGCAGCCAGGGCACCAGACAGGAGAACACTGAAGCTTTCTTT.

This clonotype was counted a few times. The chain recombines TRBV4-3 with TRBJ1-6; D not certain. The germline V gene encodes CDR1 LGHNA and CDR2 YSLEER. V was pared by 0 bases and J by 11 bases, with 17 bases between. The length of the CDR3 is 16 residues. In DNA form, the CDR3 reads TGCGCCAGCAGCCAAGAGAGGGTTCGGGATTGGACACCCCTCCACTTT. Its translation: CASSQERVRDWTPLHF.

Only a few counts were recorded for this clonotype. The rearrangement joins TRBV2 to TRBJ2-6; D possibly corresponds to TRBD2 (5 bases). CDR1 and CDR2 (germline): SNHLY, FYNNEI. The CDR3 is 15 residues long. Between the trimmed V and J ends, which lost 8 bases and 2 bases, there was a span of 13 bases. The DNA for the CDR3 is TGTGCCAGCGTTGCATCGGGGACTGGGGCCAACGTCCTGACTTTC. Protein: CASVASGTGANVLTF.

This clonotype was recorded a few times. The V and J genes are TRBV7-2 and TRBJ2-5, with TRBD1 matching 9 bases. V trimming: 5 bases; J trimming: 5 bases; junction bases outside the gene matches: 9. CDR3 length: 15 residues. The germline CDR1 and CDR2 sequences are SGHTA and FQGNSA. The CDR3 DNA is TGTGCCAGCAGCACCCTACTGACAGGGGGGGAGACCCAGTACTTC. This translates into CASSTLLTGGETQYF.

As for this clonotype: A much larger clone lies a single base off, so this may be a read error. J is TRBJ2-7 and V is TRBV7-9; unclear D gene. The V and J ends lost 3 bases and 0 bases respectively, with 9 bases between them. The CDR3 length is 14 residues. In germline, CDR1 is SEHNR, CDR2 FQNEAQ (reference sequence). This CDR3 is CASSFIEDSYEQYF. For the CDR3, the DNA is TGTGCCAGCAGCTTCATTGAGGACTCCTACGAGCAGTACTTC. The full variable domain, its missing parts supplied by reference TRBV7-9 and TRBJ2-7, is DTGVSQNPRHKITKRGQNVTFRCDPISEHNRLYWYRQTLGQGPEFLTYFQNEAQLEKSRLLSDRFSAERPKGSFSTLEIQRTEQGDSAMYLCASSFIEDSYEQYFGPGTRLTVT.

V gene TRBV29-1 combines with J gene TRBJ2-5; D remains ambiguous. The CDR3 consists of 13 residues. Germline V lookup: CDR1 SQVTM, CDR2 ANQGSEA. Trimming shortened V by 4 bases and J by 2 bases, and 11 bases separated the two germline ends. The CDR3 loop is CSVVPEKQETQYF. CDR3 sequence (DNA): TGCAGCGTTGTTCCTGAGAAACAAGAGACCCAGTACTTC.

The V gene is TRBV29-1, the J gene TRBJ2-7; unclear D gene. V lost 1 base to trimming and J lost 6 bases, with 10 bases between them. Per germline, CDR1 SQVTM and CDR2 ANQGSEA. The CDR3 has 12 residues. The CDR3 loop is CSVEGDSGEQYV. In DNA form, the CDR3 reads TGCAGCGTTGAAGGAGACTCGGGCGAGCAGTACGTC.

This clonotype was observed at least ten times. The gene calls are TRBV4-3 and TRBJ2-1, with TRBD1 matching 9 bases. CDR1 is LGHNA, CDR2 YSLEER, per germline. The trim removed 3 bases at V and 1 base at J, leaving 1 base unmatched. The CDR3 sequence is 15 residues long. The CDR3, as DNA: TGCGCCAGCAGCCAGGGGACAGGGTCCTACAATGAGCAGTTCTTC. Translating it yields CASSQGTGSYNEQFF.

This chain joins TRBV24-1 and TRBJ2-3; possibly TRBD1 for D (6 bases). Germline values: CDR1 KGHDR, CDR2 SFDVKD. V lost 0 bases and J lost 8, with 8 bases in between. The CDR3 consists of 13 residues. Here the CDR3 DNA reads TGTGCCACCAGTGATTTGGTGGGGGCTACGCAGTATTTT. It encodes CATSDLVGATQYF.

The chain combines TRBV3-1 with TRBJ2-2, with D perhaps assigned TRBD1 or TRBD2 (6 bases each). The CDR3 is made up of 20 amino acids. The V gene lost 5 bases and the J gene lost 1 base, with 26 bases spanning the gap. Germline V CDR1 and CDR2: LGHDT, YNNKEL (reference sequence). The CDR3 here is CASSSLGGAASQWNTGELFF. CDR3 coding DNA: TGTGCCAGCAGCTCCCTCGGGGGCGCGGCGAGTCAATGGAACACCGGGGAGCTGTTTTTT.

This clonotype was seen only a few times. The V gene is TRBV6-2 or TRBV6-3, the J gene TRBJ2-7, with D unclear. This CDR3 is 14 amino acids long. Per germline, CDR1 MNHEY and CDR2 SVGEGT. V dropped 2 bases and J dropped 2 bases, with 10 bases sitting between them. The CDR3 is CASSYLDTTYEQYV. CDR3 in DNA: TGTGCCAGCAGTTACCTCGATACCACCTACGAGCAGTACGTC.

The V call is TRBV12-3 or TRBV12-4, the J call TRBJ2-3, with D perhaps TRBD1 or TRBD2 (6 bases each). V gave up 0 bases and J gave up 6 bases, with 13 bases separating them. There are 15 residues in the CDR3. The CDR3 DNA reads TGTGCCAGCAGTTTAGCGAGCAGAGGGGGGGATACGCAGTATTTT. Translating gives CASSLASRGGDTQYF.

This clonotype appeared a few times. The chain couples TRBV4-3 to TRBJ2-3, with 8 bases identical to TRBD1. Unmatched junction bases numbered 6, after V lost 1 base and J lost 3 bases. The germline gives CDR1 LGHNA, CDR2 YSLEER. The CDR3 sequence is 16 residues long. DNA for the CDR3: TGCGCCAGCAGCCAAGGGGACAGGTTTTCGACAGATACGCAGTATTTT. This gives the protein CASSQGDRFSTDTQYF.

This clonotype was seen only a few times. The V gene is TRBV5-4, the J gene TRBJ2-2, with 11 bases fitting TRBD2. Germline V gives CDR1 SGHNT, CDR2 YYREEE (reference sequence). The CDR3 has 18 amino acids. With V trimmed by 0 bases and J by 0 bases, 4 bases remained unmatched. The CDR3 is CASSLGLAGGPNTGELFF. As DNA, the CDR3 is TGTGCCAGCAGCTTGGGTCTAGCGGGGGGCCCGAACACCGGGGAGCTGTTTTTT.

The table lists this clonotype with a few counts. This sequence joins TRBV7-3 and TRBJ2-1, with D perhaps TRBD2 (6 bases). Germline CDR1 and CDR2: SGHTA and FQGTGA. The CDR3 extends over 17 amino acids. Trimming removed 4 bases from V and 0 bases from J, with 16 bases in between. Here the CDR3 DNA reads TGTGCCAGCAGCTCCGCCGGACGGGGGAGCTCCTACAATGAGCAGTTCTTC. Amino acid sequence: CASSSAGRGSSYNEQFF.

The sample holds a few counts of this clonotype. V usage is TRBV5-6 and J usage is TRBJ2-7, with 8 bases matching TRBD1. CDR3 length: 14 amino acids. Germline lookup yields CDR1 SGHDT and CDR2 YYEEEE. The V gene end was trimmed by 2 bases and the J gene end by 5 bases; junction bases not matched to a gene: 6. CDR3 amino acids: CASSFGQGADEQYF. The DNA for the CDR3 is TGTGCCAGCAGCTTTGGACAGGGAGCGGACGAGCAGTACTTC.

This clonotype appeared a few times. The rearrangement uses TRBV9 and TRBJ2-7, with 7 positions matching TRBD1. The CDR3 consists of 14 residues. Germline-derived CDR1 and CDR2 are SGDLS and YYNGEE. J was trimmed by 2 bases and V by 3 bases; bases with no gene match: 5. This CDR3 is CASSGRDRPYEQYF. The CDR3 nucleotides read TGTGCCAGCAGCGGCCGGGACAGACCCTACGAGCAGTACTTC.

This chain connects TRBV5-1 to TRBJ2-5; D uncertain. Germline-derived CDR1 and CDR2 are SGHRS and YFSETQ. This CDR3 is built from 18 residues. V shed 3 bases and J shed 2 bases, with 23 bases lying between them. The DNA of the CDR3 is TGCGCCAGCAGCTCCGACGGTCTGAAGCCTCCAGCTCAAGAGACCCAGTACTTC. Translating it yields CASSSDGLKPPAQETQYF.

This clonotype was counted many times. The chain recombines TRBV12-3 or TRBV12-4 with TRBJ2-7; 7 bases match TRBD2. The CDR3 runs to 14 residues. The V and J ends lost 3 bases and 6 bases, in that order; junction bases with no gene match: 8. CDR3 in amino acids: CASSFTTSFSEQYV. DNA for the CDR3: TGTGCCAGCAGTTTCACGACTAGCTTCTCCGAGCAGTACGTC.

The gene calls are TRBV15 and TRBJ2-1; 9 bases agree with TRBD2. The CDR3 length is 17 residues. The germline V gene encodes CDR1 LNHNV and CDR2 YYDKDF (reference sequence). J lost 4 bases, V lost 5 bases, and 12 bases had no gene match. For the CDR3, the DNA is TGTGCCACCAGCGGGGAAATTCTAGCGGGGATTTACAATGAGCAGTTCTTC. It codes for CATSGEILAGIYNEQFF.